This TCR beta chain was found in a study of memory CD4+ T cells and cytomegalovirus serostatus. Findings of the study overall: Of around 160 reported CMV TCRbeta sequences, under 70 were found in memory CD4+ repertoires.

The sort gate was single viable CD3+CD4+CD8-CD45RO+ cells for memory CD4+ T cells. CD4+ T cells were isolated by positive magnetic selection. Per the study methods: Out-of-frame sequences were removed, leaving roughly 2.1 million distinct TCRbeta sequences. Sequencing used immunoSEQ multiplex PCR; TCRdb keeps in-frame clones, though not all of them. The DNA gave D and trimming, while V, J and clone size come from that table. The table records tens of thousands of clones, 82% of them present only once. V was trimmed by 1 base and J by 0 bases, leaving 9 bases between them. Germline V lookup: CDR1 LGHNA, CDR2 YSLEER. This CDR3 region has 16 residues. Of note for this clone: Its matching antigen is unknown.

The sequencing sample was made of memory CD4+ T cells from blood. The chain couples TRBV4-3 to TRBJ1-4; unclear D gene. The TCR sequence derives from an adult in good health and CMV-seronegative. Some clones in this sample may be carry-over from other donors' samples. This chain's CDR3 is CASSQGTPATNEKLFF. CDR3 DNA: TGCGCCAGCAGCCAAGGTACTCCCGCAACTAATGAAAAACTGTTTTTT.